The clone carrying this T cell receptor beta chain was seen just once. Its target is unknown. Use of 60 Vbeta and 13 Jbeta primers characterized the PCR. Sequencing used immunoSEQ multiplex PCR; TCRdb keeps in-frame clones, though not all of them. This sample has 150,000 to 200,000 clones, with about four fifths found just once. V gave up 2 bases and J gave up 4 bases; unmatched junction bases: 1. CDR1 and CDR2 (germline): SGDLS, YYNGEE. The CDR3 is 14 residues long. These data are taken from a study of cytomegalovirus exposure and HLA in healthy donors. Whole-study results and caveats: In a later analysis, parvovirus B19, influenza, CMV and Epstein-Barr virus appeared linked to several top co-occurrence clusters. Within an earlier analysis, most TCR beta V segments proved productive either about 90% or about 30% of the time. By a later analysis, the bulk of CMV-associated TCR beta chains appeared HLA-restricted.

The sequenced material came from PBMCs. The sequence derives from a woman aged 18-30 years in good health and CMV-seropositive. The genes are TRBV9 and TRBJ1-5; 9 bases line up with TRBD1. The CDR3 region has the DNA TGTGCCAGCAGCGTGACAGGGGGGAATCAGCCCCAGCATTTT. It encodes CASSVTGGNQPQHF.